The table lists the clone carrying this T cell receptor beta chain with a few counts. This sample is drawn from a study of blood T cell repertoires in COVID-19. As for the study in general: COVID-19 samples, acute and convalescent, were from the United States, Italy and Spain. From T cells, B-cell-depleted T cells, or PBMCs came the material, which was cDNA or gDNA.

Using immunoSEQ multiplex PCR, the repertoire was profiled, and TCRdb retains in-frame clones only, with some absent. The repertoire holds about 55,000 clones, with 80% to 85% as singletons. V dropped 8 bases and J dropped 6; count of bases not matched to a gene: 17. This CDR3 is built from 18 residues. The germline V gene has CDR1 MGHRA and CDR2 YSYEKL. The sequenced material came from peripheral blood. The rearrangement links TRBV4-1 to TRBJ2-4; TRBD2 matches 12 bases. This receptor was identified in a human donor in a cohort sampled during active or convalescent COVID-19. The CDR3 spells CASGSWTSGARRGNIQYF. CDR3 DNA: TGCGCCAGCGGATCCTGGACTAGCGGGGCAAGGCGGGGAAACATTCAGTACTTC.